The next 7 T cell receptor beta chains were all read from a single sample in a study of cytomegalovirus exposure and HLA in healthy donors. Both 60 Vbeta primers and 13 Jbeta primers went into the PCR. Clones were read by immunoSEQ multiplex PCR, and TCRdb kept only the in-frame ones, dropping some. The sample holds some 200,000 clones; 65% to 85% are singletons and the top ten take less than 3%. Sequencing was performed on PBMCs. The receptors originated from a woman aged 25 to 39 in good health and CMV-seronegative.

This chain joins TRBV19 and TRBJ2-5, with 7 bases identical to TRBD2. The DNA matches TRBJ2-7 better at its end, which makes the J call doubtful. This CDR3 contains 13 residues. In germline, CDR1 is LNHDA, CDR2 SQIVND (reference sequence). The CDR3 DNA follows: TGTGCCAGTAGTATAAGGACTAGATACGAGCAGTACTTC. The encoded protein is CASSIRTRYEQYF.

This clone was seen only a few times. The chain has TRBV18 and TRBJ2-7, with 7 bases aligning to TRBD2. The CDR3 loop spans 15 amino acids. V was clipped by 4 bases and J by 3 bases; unmatched bases: 9. The germline V gene has CDR1 KGHSH and CDR2 LQKENI. CDR3 amino acids: CASSRTSREVYEQYF. For the CDR3, the DNA is TGTGCCAGCTCACGCACCTCCCGGGAGGTCTACGAGCAGTACTTC.

The genes are TRBV9 and TRBJ2-1; 11 bases are shared with TRBD2. With 3 bases clipped from V and 6 bases from J, the junction kept 5 bases outside the gene matches. Germline V gene data show CDR1 as SGDLS and CDR2 as YYNGEE. The CDR3 spans 15 residues. The CDR3 loop is CASSERLAGSNEQFF. CDR3 bases: TGTGCCAGCAGCGAAAGACTAGCGGGAAGCAATGAGCAGTTCTTC. The full variable domain, rest sourced from reference TRBV9 and TRBJ2-1, is DSGVTQTPKHLITATGQRVTLRCSPRSGDLSVYWYQQSLDQGLQFLIQYYNGEERAKGNILERFSAQQFPDLHSELNLSSLELGDSALYFCASSERLAGSNEQFFGPGTRLTVL.

This chain uses TRBV5-1 with TRBJ2-5; 8 bases align to TRBD1. From germline, CDR1 is SGHRS and CDR2 YFSETQ. The CDR3 is 13 amino acids. The trim removed 0 bases at V and 5 bases at J, leaving 0 bases unmatched. The CDR3 bases are TGCGCCAGCAGCTTGGGGACAGGGGAGACCCAGTACTTC. Protein: CASSLGTGETQYF. The whole variable domain, filled in from reference TRBV5-1 and TRBJ2-5, reads KAGVTQTPRYLIKTRGQQVTLSCSPISGHRSVSWYQQTPGQGLQFLFEYFSETQRNKGNFPGRFSGRQFSNSRSEMNVSTLELGDSALYLCASSLGTGETQYFGPGTRLLVL.

The chain has TRBV6-5 and TRBJ2-5, with 7 bases matching TRBD1. This CDR3 contains 15 residues. The germline V gene has CDR1 MNHEY and CDR2 SVGAGI. With V trimmed by 5 bases and J by 1 base, 7 bases remained unmatched. CDR3 nucleotide sequence: TGTGCCAGCAGTCGGGACAGAACGACCCAAGAGACCCAGTACTTC. Translating gives CASSRDRTTQETQYF.

DNA for the CDR3: TGTGCCAGCAGCCTTGCCGGGGCAGGGGCGTACTTC. Translated, it gives CASSLAGAGAYF. V and J are TRBV7-2 and TRBJ2-7, with D possibly being TRBD1 (6 bases). The ends were cut back, 5 bases at V and 12 bases at J, with 17 bases in the middle. Germline V lookup: CDR1 SGHTA, CDR2 FQGNSA. There are 12 residues in the CDR3.

The chain joins TRBV5-5 to TRBJ2-7; the match to TRBD1 covers 9 bases. V was pared by 0 bases and J by 3 bases, with 7 bases of the junction left unmatched. This CDR3 is built from 16 residues. Looked up from germline, CDR1 is SGHKS and CDR2 is YYEKEE (reference sequence). CDR3 coding DNA: TGTGCCAGCAGCTTGGGCACCGGGACAGGGTACTACGAGCAGTACTTC. It yields the protein CASSLGTGTGYYEQYF.